This entry features one T cell receptor beta chain sequence. TCRdb keeps only in-frame clones here, not all; method: immunoSEQ multiplex PCR. The sample contains about 310,000 clones, around 87% of which appear only once. Trimming pared 3 bases from V and 2 bases from J, leaving 13 bases between. This CDR3 comprises 15 residues. In germline, CDR1 is SGHAT, CDR2 FQDESV (reference sequence). These data come from a study of blood T cell repertoires in COVID-19. Whole-study context: The United States, Italy and Spain were the sources of the acute and convalescent COVID-19 samples.

V is TRBV11-1 and J is TRBJ2-5, with TRBD1 as a possible D gene (6 bases). Material: peripheral blood. The receptor's source is a woman between 45 and 65 years old who had recovered from COVID-19. The CDR3 here is CASSFVTGYQETQYF. CDR3 DNA: TGTGCCAGCAGCTTTGTAACAGGGTATCAAGAGACCCAGTACTTC.